The 21 T cell receptor beta chains in this list originate from one sample, sequenced in a study of T cell clonotyping in hematopoietic cell transplantation. Documented time point: recipient sample about 28 days before transplant, after cytoreduction. The method was immunoSEQ multiplex PCR; TCRdb's version includes in-frame clones alone and lacks a portion of them. The sample has fewer than 25,000 clones, 90% seen once. The specimen comprised peripheral blood mononuclear cells, sampled before stem cell transplant. The receptors come from a man aged 18 to 30 with biphenotypic leukemia. Some clones in this sample may be carry-over from other donors' samples.

The chain carries TRBV10-3 and TRBJ2-7, with 12 bases identical to TRBD2. The CDR3 contains 14 residues. The germline CDR1 and CDR2 sequences are ENHRY and SYGVKD. Trimming removed 7 bases from V and 3 bases from J; junction bases left unmatched: 4. Written as DNA, the CDR3 is TGTGCCATCATGCAGACTAGCGGGAGCTACGAGCAGTACTTC. Its protein product is CAIMQTSGSYEQYF.

V and J are TRBV9 and TRBJ2-1, with TRBD1 matching 8 bases. CDR3 length: 15 amino acids. The V and J ends lost 3 bases and 7 bases, in that order; junction bases with no gene match: 9. Germline V gives CDR1 SGDLS, CDR2 YYNGEE. CDR3 DNA: TGTGCCAGCAGCGGACCCCGGACAGGGATGAATGAGCAGTTCTTC. It yields the protein CASSGPRTGMNEQFF.

J is TRBJ1-4 and V is TRBV5-1, with D perhaps matching TRBD1 (6 bases). Germline values: CDR1 SGHRS, CDR2 YFSETQ. There are 14 residues in the CDR3. Trimming left V 3 bases short and J 8 bases short, with 14 bases between. CDR3 DNA sequence: TGCGCCAGCAGCTCACAGGGCGTCGGGGAAAAACTGTTTTTT. It is translated as CASSSQGVGEKLFF.

The gene calls are TRBV6-5 and TRBJ1-1; perhaps TRBD1 as D (5 bases). CDR1 MNHEY and CDR2 SVGAGI come from the germline V gene. The CDR3 spans 12 residues. The CDR3 reads CASVRDDTEAFF. As DNA, the CDR3 is TGTGCGTCTGTAAGGGACGACACTGAAGCTTTCTTT.

This rearrangement joins TRBV4-1 to TRBJ1-5; D call uncertain. This CDR3 has 16 residues. Germline CDR1 is MGHRA and CDR2 is YSYEKL. Trimming shortened V by 0 bases and J by 0 bases, and 9 bases separated the two germline ends. The CDR3 here is CASSQESGYSNQPQHF. CDR3 sequence (DNA): TGCGCCAGCAGCCAAGAGTCAGGATATAGCAATCAGCCCCAGCATTTT.

CDR3 coding DNA: TGTGCCAGCAGTTACCTAGACAGGGGATTCTACGAGCAGTACTTC. Its translation: CASSYLDRGFYEQYF. This sequence joins TRBV6-5 and TRBJ2-7; 8 positions agree with TRBD1. Germline CDR1 is MNHEY and CDR2 is SVGAGI. Germline trimming cut 2 bases from V and 3 bases from J; bases unmatched to any gene: 6. This CDR3 contains 15 residues.

This chain connects TRBV2 to TRBJ2-6, with D perhaps TRBD1 or TRBD2 (5 bases each). The CDR3 is 17 amino acids. Germline CDR1 reads SNHLY; CDR2 reads FYNNEI. The germline V and J ends were trimmed by 7 bases and 0 bases, with 16 bases remaining between them. CDR3 in amino acids: CASITGTGFSGANVLTF. DNA of the CDR3: TGTGCCAGCATTACCGGGACGGGGTTCTCTGGGGCCAACGTCCTGACTTTC.

This sequence joins TRBV15 and TRBJ1-1; TRBD1 matches at 7 bases. The V and J ends lost 1 base and 4 bases, in that order; junction bases with no gene match: 3. The V gene's germline CDR1 is LNHNV and CDR2 YYDKDF (reference sequence). This CDR3 is built from 14 residues. In DNA form, the CDR3 reads TGTGCCACCAGCAGAGGGACAGGAGGCACTGAAGCTTTCTTT. Protein sequence: CATSRGTGGTEAFF.

Comments on this clone: The junction does not match germline at one end; this may be a read error. The chain is built from TRBV6-5 and TRBJ1-3; D is uncertain. The CDR3 totals 12 residues. Looked up from germline, CDR1 is MNHEY and CDR2 is SVGAGI. The CDR3 DNA is TGTGCCAGCAGTTACTCTGCAAACACCATATATTTT. This codes for CASSYSANTIYF.

V is TRBV10-3 and J is TRBJ1-1; perhaps TRBD1 as D (5 bases). The CDR3 is 15 residues long. The V end lost 0 bases, the J end lost 0 bases, and 8 bases lay between the germline ends. CDR1 and CDR2 (germline): ENHRY, SYGVKD. The CDR3 loop is CAISESRGLNTEAFF. DNA for the CDR3: TGTGCCATCAGTGAGTCGCGGGGGTTGAACACTGAAGCTTTCTTT.

The rearrangement joins TRBV5-6 to TRBJ1-5; D not certain. Between the trimmed V and J ends, which lost 5 bases and 4 bases, there was a span of 13 bases. The CDR3 is made up of 14 amino acids. CDR1 and CDR2 from the germline V gene are SGHDT and YYEEEE. CDR3 loop: CASSSYRFNQPQHF. CDR3 DNA sequence: TGTGCCAGCAGTTCGTACAGATTTAATCAGCCCCAGCATTTT.

The gene calls are TRBV6-5 and TRBJ2-5; 13 bases align to TRBD2. The V gene's germline CDR1 is MNHEY and CDR2 SVGAGI. CDR3 size: 16 residues. J was trimmed by 5 bases and V by 2 bases; bases with no gene match: 5. The CDR3 DNA reads TGTGCCAGCAGTTACACTAGCGGGGGGGCGTGGGAGACCCAGTACTTC. Translation gives CASSYTSGGAWETQYF.

This clone was observed a single time. This chain connects TRBV27 to TRBJ2-5, with D possibly TRBD1 on 6 matching bases. Trimming pared 6 bases from V and 2 bases from J, leaving 19 bases between. Germline CDR1 is MNHEY and CDR2 is SMNVEV (reference sequence). This CDR3 has 16 residues. CDR3 sequence: CASRTTPGHRQETQYF. CDR3 in DNA: TGTGCCAGCAGAACGACGCCGGGACACCGTCAAGAGACCCAGTACTTC.

The chain recombines TRBV7-2 with TRBJ1-2; D possibly corresponds to TRBD1 (6 bases). Germline V gives CDR1 SGHTA, CDR2 FQGNSA. Trimming pared 4 bases from V and 7 bases from J, leaving 10 bases between. CDR3 length: 12 residues. The DNA for the CDR3 is TGTGCCAGCAGCTCTGGGGGGCCTGGCTACACCTTC. Translating gives CASSSGGPGYTF.

This chain links TRBV13 with TRBJ2-3; the match to TRBD2 covers 12 bases. Per germline, CDR1 PRHDT and CDR2 FYEKMQ (reference sequence). V shed 7 bases and J 2 bases; nucleotides not matched to a gene: 22. The CDR3 is made up of 21 amino acids. The CDR3 nucleotides are TGTGCCAGCACCCAGGGAGCAACCTGGGCTAGCGGGAGGGCCCTCACAGATACGCAGTATTTT. Encoded protein: CASTQGATWASGRALTDTQYF.

The chain combines TRBV5-1 with TRBJ2-3; 8 bases match TRBD2. Germline trimming cut 0 bases from V and 4 bases from J; bases unmatched to any gene: 13. Germline CDR1 and CDR2: SGHRS and YFSETQ. The CDR3 length is 18 residues. The DNA of the CDR3 is TGCGCCAGCAGCTTGGGAGGAGCGGGAGTCCCTAGCGCAGATACGCAGTATTTT. The encoded protein is CASSLGGAGVPSADTQYF.

The CDR3 here is CASSSLDRIRDYEQYF. The CDR3 DNA sequence: TGTGCCAGCAGTTCCCTGGACAGGATTCGGGACTACGAGCAGTACTTC. The rearrangement links TRBV27 to TRBJ2-7, with 7 bases lining up with TRBD1. The CDR3 length is 16 residues. The germline gives CDR1 MNHEY, CDR2 SMNVEV (reference sequence). V shed 4 bases and J 3 bases; nucleotides not matched to a gene: 12.

The chain combines TRBV5-1 with TRBJ2-2; TRBD1 matches at 8 bases. CDR1 is SGHRS, CDR2 YFSETQ, per germline. The CDR3 runs to 14 residues. V lost 4 bases to trimming and J lost 5 bases; unmatched junction nucleotides: 4. The CDR3 protein is CASSPGQGTGELFF. In DNA form, the CDR3 reads TGCGCCAGCAGCCCAGGACAGGGAACCGGGGAGCTGTTTTTT.

V gene TRBV10-3 combines with J gene TRBJ1-5; D not resolved. The germline V gene has CDR1 ENHRY and CDR2 SYGVKD. V shed 4 bases and J shed 4 bases, with 17 bases lying between them. The CDR3 spans 16 residues. CDR3 nucleotide sequence: TGTGCCATCAGTGTGGCCTCGACAAGGAGTAATCAGCCCCAGCATTTT. This gives the protein CAISVASTRSNQPQHF.

The rearrangement uses TRBV5-1 and TRBJ2-2; D is unclear. The CDR3 length is 13 residues. Trimming shortened V by 1 base and J by 2 bases, and 3 bases separated the two germline ends. Germline CDR1 and CDR2: SGHRS and YFSETQ. The CDR3 coding sequence is TGCGCCAGCAGCTTGAAAAACACCGGGGAGCTGTTTTTT. Translation gives CASSLKNTGELFF.

The chain carries TRBV5-1 and TRBJ1-1; D perhaps matches TRBD1 (6 bases). CDR1 and CDR2 (germline): SGHRS, YFSETQ. The V and J ends lost 6 bases and 6 bases respectively, with 18 bases between them. The CDR3 covers 14 residues. CDR3 in DNA: TGCGCCAGCATCCGCGACAGGTCTGGAGCTGAAGCTTTCTTT. Translating it yields CASIRDRSGAEAFF.